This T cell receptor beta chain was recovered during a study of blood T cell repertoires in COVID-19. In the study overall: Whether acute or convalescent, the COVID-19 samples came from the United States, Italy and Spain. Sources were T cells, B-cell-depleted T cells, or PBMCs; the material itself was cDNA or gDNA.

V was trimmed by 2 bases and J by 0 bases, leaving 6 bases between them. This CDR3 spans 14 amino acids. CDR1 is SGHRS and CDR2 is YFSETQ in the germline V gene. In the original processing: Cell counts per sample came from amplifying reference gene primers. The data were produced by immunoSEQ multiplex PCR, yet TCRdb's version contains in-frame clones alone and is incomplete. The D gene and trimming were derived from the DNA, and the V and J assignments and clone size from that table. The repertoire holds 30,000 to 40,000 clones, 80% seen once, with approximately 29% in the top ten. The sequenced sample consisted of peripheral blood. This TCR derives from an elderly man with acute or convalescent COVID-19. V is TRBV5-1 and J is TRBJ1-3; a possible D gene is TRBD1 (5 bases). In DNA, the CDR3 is TGCGCCAGCAGCTTACAGGTCTCTGGAAACACCATATATTTT. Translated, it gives CASSLQVSGNTIYF.